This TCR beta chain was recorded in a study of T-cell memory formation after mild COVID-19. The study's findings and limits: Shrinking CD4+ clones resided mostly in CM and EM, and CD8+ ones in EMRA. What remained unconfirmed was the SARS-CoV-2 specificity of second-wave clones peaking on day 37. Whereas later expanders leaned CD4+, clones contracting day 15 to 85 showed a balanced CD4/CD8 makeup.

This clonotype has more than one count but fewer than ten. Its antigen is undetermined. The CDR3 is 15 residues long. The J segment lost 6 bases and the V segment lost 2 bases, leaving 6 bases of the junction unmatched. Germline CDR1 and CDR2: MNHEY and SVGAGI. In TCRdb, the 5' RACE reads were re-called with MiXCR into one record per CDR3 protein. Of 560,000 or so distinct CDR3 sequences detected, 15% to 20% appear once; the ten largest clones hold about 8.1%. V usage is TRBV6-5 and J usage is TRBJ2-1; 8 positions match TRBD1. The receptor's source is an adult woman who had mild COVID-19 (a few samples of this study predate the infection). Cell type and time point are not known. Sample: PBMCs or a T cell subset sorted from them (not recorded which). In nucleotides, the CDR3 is TGTGCCAGCAGTTACGACAGGGGCTGGAGCAATGAGCAGTTCTTC. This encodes CASSYDRGWSNEQFF.